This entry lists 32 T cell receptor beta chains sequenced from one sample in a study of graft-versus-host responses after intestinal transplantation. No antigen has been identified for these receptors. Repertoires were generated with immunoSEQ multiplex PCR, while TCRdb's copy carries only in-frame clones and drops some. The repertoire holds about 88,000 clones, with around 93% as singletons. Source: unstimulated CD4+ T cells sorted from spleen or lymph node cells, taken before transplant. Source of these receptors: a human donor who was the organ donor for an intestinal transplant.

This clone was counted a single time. The CDR3 DNA reads as TGTGCCAGCAGCTTAGACCGACAGGGTCAGGAGCAGTTCTTC. Its translation: CASSLDRQGQEQFF. The chain employs TRBV7-2 and TRBJ2-1; 7 bases match TRBD1. The junction had 7 bases not matched to a gene; V was cut back by 1 base and J by 10 bases. CDR1 is SGHTA, CDR2 FQGNSA, per germline. The CDR3 extends over 14 amino acids.

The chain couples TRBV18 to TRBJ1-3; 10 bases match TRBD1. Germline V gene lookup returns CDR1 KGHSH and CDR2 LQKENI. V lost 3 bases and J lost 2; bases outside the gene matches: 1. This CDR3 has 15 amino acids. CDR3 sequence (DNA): TGTGCCAGCTCACCGACAGGGGGCCCTGGAAACACCATATATTTT. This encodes CASSPTGGPGNTIYF.

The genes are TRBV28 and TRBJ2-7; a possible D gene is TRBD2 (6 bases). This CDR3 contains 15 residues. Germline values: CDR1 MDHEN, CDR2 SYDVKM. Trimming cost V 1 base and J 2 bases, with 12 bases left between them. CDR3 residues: CASSLSGTGAYEQYF. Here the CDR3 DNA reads TGTGCCAGCAGTTTATCCGGGACGGGAGCCTACGAGCAGTACTTC. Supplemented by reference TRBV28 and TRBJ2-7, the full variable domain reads DVKVTQSSRYLVKRTGEKVFLECVQDMDHENMFWYRQDPGLGLRLIYFSYDVKMKEKGDIPEGYSVSREKKERFSLILESASTNQTSMYLCASSLSGTGAYEQYFGPGTRLTVT.

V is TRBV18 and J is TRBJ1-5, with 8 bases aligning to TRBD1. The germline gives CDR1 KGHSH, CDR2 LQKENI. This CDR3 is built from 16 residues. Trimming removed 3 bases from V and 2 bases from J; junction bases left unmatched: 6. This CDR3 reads CASSPRQGQGNQPQHF. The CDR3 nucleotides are TGTGCCAGCTCACCGCGACAGGGGCAGGGCAATCAGCCCCAGCATTTT.

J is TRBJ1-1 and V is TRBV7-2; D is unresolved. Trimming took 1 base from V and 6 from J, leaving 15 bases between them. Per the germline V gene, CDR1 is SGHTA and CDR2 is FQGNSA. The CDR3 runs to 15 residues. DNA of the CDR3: TGTGCCAGCAGCTTAGAAAGGACCGGGGTCGCTGAAGCTTTCTTT. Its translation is CASSLERTGVAEAFF.

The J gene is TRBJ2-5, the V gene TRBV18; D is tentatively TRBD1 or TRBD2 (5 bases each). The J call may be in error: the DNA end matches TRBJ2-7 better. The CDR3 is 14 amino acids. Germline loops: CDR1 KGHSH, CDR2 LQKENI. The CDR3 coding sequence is TGTGCCAGCTCACCCGGGGACGGCACCTACGAGCAGTACTTC. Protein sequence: CASSPGDGTYEQYF.

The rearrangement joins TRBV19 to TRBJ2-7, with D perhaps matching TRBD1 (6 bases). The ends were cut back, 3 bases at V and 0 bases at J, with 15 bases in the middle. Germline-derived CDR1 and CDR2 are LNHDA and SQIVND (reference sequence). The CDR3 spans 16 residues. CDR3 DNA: TGTGCCAGTAGTATCTCTGTAAGGACAGTCTCCTACGAGCAGTACTTC. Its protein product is CASSISVRTVSYEQYF.

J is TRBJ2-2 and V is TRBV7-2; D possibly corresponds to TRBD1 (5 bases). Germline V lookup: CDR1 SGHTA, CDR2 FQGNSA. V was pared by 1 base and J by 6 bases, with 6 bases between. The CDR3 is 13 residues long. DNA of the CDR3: TGTGCCAGCAGCTTAGAAGGGGCCGGGGAGCTGTTTTTT. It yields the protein CASSLEGAGELFF.

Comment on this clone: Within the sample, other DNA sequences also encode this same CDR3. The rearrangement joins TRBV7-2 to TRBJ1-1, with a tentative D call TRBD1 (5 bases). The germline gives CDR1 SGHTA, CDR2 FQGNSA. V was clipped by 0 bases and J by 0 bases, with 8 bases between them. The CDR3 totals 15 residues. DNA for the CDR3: TGTGCCAGCAGCTTAGCGGGGCAGTTGAACACTGAAGCTTTCTTT. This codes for CASSLAGQLNTEAFF.

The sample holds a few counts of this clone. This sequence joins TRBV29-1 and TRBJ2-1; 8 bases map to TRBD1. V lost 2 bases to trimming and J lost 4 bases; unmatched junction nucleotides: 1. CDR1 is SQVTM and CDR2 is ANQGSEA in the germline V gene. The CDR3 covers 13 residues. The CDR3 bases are TGCAGCGTTGAAAGGGACAGGTACAATGAGCAGTTCTTC. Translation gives CSVERDRYNEQFF.

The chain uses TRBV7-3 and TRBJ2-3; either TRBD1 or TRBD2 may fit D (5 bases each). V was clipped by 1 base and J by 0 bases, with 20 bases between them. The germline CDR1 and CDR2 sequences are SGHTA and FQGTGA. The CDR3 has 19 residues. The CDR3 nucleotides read TGTGCCAGCAGCTTAAAAGGGACCCGATTCGAGGGGAGCACAGATACGCAGTATTTT. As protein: CASSLKGTRFEGSTDTQYF.

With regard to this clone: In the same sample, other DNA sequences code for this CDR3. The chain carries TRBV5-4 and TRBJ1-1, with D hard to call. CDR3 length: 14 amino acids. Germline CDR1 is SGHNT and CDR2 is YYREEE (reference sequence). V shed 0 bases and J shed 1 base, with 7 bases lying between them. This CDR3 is CASSLEGRNTEAFF. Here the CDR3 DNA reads TGTGCCAGCAGCTTGGAAGGGAGGAACACTGAAGCTTTCTTT.

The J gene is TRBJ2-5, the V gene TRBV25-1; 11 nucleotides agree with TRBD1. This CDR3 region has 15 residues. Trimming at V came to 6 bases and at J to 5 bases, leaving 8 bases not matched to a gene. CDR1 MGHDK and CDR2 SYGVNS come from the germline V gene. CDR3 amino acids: CASSGGQGVYETQYF. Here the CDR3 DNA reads TGTGCCAGCAGCGGGGGACAGGGGGTTTATGAGACCCAGTACTTC.

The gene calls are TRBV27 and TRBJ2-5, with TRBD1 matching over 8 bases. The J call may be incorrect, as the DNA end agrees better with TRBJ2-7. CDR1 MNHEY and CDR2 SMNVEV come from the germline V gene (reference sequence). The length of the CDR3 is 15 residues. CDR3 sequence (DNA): TGTGCCAGCAGACCGACAGGGGATCTTTCCTACGAGCAGTACTTC. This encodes CASRPTGDLSYEQYF.

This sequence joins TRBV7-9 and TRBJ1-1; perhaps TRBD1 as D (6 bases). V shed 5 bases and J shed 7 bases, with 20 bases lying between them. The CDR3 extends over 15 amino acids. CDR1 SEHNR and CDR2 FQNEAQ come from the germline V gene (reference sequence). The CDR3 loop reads CASSPRQGRGDEAFF. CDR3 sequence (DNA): TGTGCCAGCAGCCCCAGGCAGGGGCGAGGGGATGAAGCTTTCTTT.

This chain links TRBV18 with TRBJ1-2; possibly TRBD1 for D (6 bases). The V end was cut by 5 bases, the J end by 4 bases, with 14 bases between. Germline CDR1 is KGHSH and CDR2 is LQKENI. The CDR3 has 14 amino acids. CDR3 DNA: TGTGCCAGCTCATCAGAGGGGGGTTTCTATGGCTACACCTTC. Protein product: CASSSEGGFYGYTF.

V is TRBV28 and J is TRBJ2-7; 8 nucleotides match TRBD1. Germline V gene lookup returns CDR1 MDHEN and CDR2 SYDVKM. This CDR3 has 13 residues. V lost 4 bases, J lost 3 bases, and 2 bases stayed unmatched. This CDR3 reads CASSSTGVYEQYF. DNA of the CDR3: TGTGCCAGCAGTTCGACAGGGGTCTACGAGCAGTACTTC.

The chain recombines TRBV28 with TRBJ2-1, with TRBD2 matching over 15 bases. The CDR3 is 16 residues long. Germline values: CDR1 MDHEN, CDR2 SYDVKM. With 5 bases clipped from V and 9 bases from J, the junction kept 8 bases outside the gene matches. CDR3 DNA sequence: TGTGCCAGCAGTGCGCTCGGGACTAGCGGGGGGATTGAGCAGTTCTTC. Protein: CASSALGTSGGIEQFF.

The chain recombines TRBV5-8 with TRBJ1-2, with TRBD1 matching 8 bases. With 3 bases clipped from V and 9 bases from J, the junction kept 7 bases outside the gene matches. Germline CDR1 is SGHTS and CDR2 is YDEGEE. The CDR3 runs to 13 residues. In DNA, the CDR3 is TGTGCCAGCAGCTCCGGACAGGGACGGAGCTACACCTTC. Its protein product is CASSSGQGRSYTF.

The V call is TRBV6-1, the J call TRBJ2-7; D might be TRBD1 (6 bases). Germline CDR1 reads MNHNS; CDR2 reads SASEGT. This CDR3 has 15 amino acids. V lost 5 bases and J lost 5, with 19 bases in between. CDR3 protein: CASSPPGSQGNEQYF. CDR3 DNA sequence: TGTGCCAGCAGTCCCCCGGGCTCACAGGGCAACGAGCAGTACTTC.

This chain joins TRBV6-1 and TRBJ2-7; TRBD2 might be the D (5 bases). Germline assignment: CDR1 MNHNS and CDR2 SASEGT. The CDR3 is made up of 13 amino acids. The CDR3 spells CVSGRSGVYEQYF. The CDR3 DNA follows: TGTGTAAGCGGTAGGTCGGGCGTCTACGAGCAGTACTTC.

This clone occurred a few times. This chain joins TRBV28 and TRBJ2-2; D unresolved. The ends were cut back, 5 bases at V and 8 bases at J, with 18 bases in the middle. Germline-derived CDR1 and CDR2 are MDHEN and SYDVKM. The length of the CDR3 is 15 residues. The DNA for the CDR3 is TGTGCCAGCAGTCCAATATTGGGTCGAGCTGGGGAGCTGTTTTTT. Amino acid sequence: CASSPILGRAGELFF.

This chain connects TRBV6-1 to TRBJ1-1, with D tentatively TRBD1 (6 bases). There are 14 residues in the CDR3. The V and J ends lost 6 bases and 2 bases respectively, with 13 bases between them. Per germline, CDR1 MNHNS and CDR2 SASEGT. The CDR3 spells CASSTPGTNTEAFF. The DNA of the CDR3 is TGTGCCAGCAGCACCCCCGGGACAAACACTGAAGCTTTCTTT.

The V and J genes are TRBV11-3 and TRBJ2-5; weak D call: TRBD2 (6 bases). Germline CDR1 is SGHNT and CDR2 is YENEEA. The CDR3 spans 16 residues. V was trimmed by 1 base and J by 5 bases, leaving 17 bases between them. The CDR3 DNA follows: TGTGCCAGCAGCTTAGGCCGCGGGGTAGGGTCGGAGACCCAGTACTTC. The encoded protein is CASSLGRGVGSETQYF.

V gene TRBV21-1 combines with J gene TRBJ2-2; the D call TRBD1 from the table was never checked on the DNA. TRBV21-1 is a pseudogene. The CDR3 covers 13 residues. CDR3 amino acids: CASSPKNTGELFF. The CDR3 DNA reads TGTGCCAGCAGCCCAAAGAACACCGGGGAGCTGTTTTTT.

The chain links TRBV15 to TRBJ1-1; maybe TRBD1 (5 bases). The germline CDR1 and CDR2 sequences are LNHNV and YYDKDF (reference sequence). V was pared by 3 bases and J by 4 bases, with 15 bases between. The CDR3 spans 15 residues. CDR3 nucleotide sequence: TGTGCCACCAGCAGTAAAACGGGACCTCTCACTGAAGCTTTCTTT. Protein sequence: CATSSKTGPLTEAFF.

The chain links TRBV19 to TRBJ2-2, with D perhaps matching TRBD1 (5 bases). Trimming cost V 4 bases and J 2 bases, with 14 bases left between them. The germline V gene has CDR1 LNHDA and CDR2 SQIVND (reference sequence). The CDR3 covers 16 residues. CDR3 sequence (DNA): TGTGCCAGTAGTAATTCCCCCAGGGTCAACACCGGGGAGCTGTTTTTT. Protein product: CASSNSPRVNTGELFF.

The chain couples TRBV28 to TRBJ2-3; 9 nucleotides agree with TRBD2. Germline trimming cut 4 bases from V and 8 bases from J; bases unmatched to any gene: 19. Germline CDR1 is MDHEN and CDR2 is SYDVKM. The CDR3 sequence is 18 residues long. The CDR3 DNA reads TGTGCCAGCAGTTCCCGCCGTACACTAGCGGGCGATTTCGGTACGCAGTATTTT. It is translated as CASSSRRTLAGDFGTQYF.

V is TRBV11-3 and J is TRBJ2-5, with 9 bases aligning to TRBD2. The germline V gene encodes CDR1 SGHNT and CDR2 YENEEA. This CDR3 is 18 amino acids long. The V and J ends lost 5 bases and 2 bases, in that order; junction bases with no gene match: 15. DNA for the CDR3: TGTGCCAGCAGCCAACCGACAGCGGCGGGGGGGACACAAGAGACCCAGTACTTC. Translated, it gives CASSQPTAAGGTQETQYF.

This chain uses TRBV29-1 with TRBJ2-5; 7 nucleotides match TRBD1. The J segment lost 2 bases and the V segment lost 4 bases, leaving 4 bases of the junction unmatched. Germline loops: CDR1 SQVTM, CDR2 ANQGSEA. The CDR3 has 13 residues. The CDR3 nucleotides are TGCAGCGTTGGGGCAGGGGGACAAGAGACCCAGTACTTC. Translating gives CSVGAGGQETQYF.

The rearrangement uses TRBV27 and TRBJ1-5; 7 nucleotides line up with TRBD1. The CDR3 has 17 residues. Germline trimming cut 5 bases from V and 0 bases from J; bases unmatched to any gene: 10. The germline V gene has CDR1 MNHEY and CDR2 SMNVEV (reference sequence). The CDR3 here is CASSRGTDLYSNQPQHF. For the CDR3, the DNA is TGTGCCAGCAGTCGAGGGACAGACCTATATAGCAATCAGCCCCAGCATTTT.

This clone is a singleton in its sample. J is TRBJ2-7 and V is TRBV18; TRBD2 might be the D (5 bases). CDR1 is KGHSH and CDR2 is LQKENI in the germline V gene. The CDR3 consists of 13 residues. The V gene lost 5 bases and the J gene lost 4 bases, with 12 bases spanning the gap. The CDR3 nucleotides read TGTGCCAGCTCAGTTCTCGAGGGTTACGAGCAGTACTTC. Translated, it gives CASSVLEGYEQYF.